The 8 T cell receptor beta chains below all came from one sample that was sequenced in a study of cytomegalovirus exposure and HLA in healthy donors. The PCR made use of 60 Vbeta and 13 Jbeta primers. The repertoire was sequenced with immunoSEQ multiplex PCR; TCRdb's copy has only in-frame clones and lacks some. Seen here are some 130,000 clones, approximately 84% observed once, and the top ten hold around 1.5%. The specimen was PBMCs. The origin of the receptors is a woman under 30 in good health and CMV-seronegative.

The V gene is TRBV13, the J gene TRBJ2-7; a weak D match, TRBD1 (5 bases). V was shortened by 2 bases and J by 7 bases, with 24 bases between the two germline ends. This CDR3 has 17 residues. Germline CDR1 is PRHDT and CDR2 is FYEKMQ (reference sequence). In DNA form, the CDR3 reads TGTGCCAGCAGCTTAAAGGCAGGGATTGCTGCCTTGGGAGAGCAGTACTTC. Translated, it gives CASSLKAGIAALGEQYF.

This clone was picked up a small number of times. CDR3 amino acids: CASSVGSGGDYGYTF. The CDR3 region has the DNA TGTGCCAGCAGCGTAGGTTCGGGGGGGGACTATGGCTACACCTTC. The chain links TRBV9 to TRBJ1-2, with D perhaps matching TRBD1 (5 bases). The germline V gene has CDR1 SGDLS and CDR2 YYNGEE. CDR3 length equals 15 residues. The V gene lost 0 bases and the J gene lost 3 bases, with 12 bases spanning the gap.

The V call is TRBV30, the J call TRBJ2-7; D is ambiguous. From germline, CDR1 is GTSNPN and CDR2 SVGIG (reference sequence). Deletions cut 4 bases from V and 1 base from J, with 14 bases between. The CDR3 has 14 amino acids. CDR3 protein: CAWTPMEQSYEQYF. The CDR3 DNA sequence: TGTGCCTGGACCCCGATGGAACAGTCCTACGAGCAGTACTTC.

The CDR3 loop is CASREDNEQFF. The DNA for the CDR3 is TGTGCCAGTAGAGAGGACAATGAGCAGTTCTTC. J is TRBJ2-1 and V is TRBV19; no clear D. The CDR3 extends over 11 amino acids. Germline V lookup: CDR1 LNHDA, CDR2 SQIVND (reference sequence). The V end lost 6 bases, the J end lost 5 bases, and 5 bases lay between the germline ends. Complete variable domain (other parts from reference TRBV19 and TRBJ2-1): DGGITQSPKYLFRKEGQNVTLSCEQNLNHDAMYWYRQDPGQGLRLIYYSQIVNDFQKGDIAEGYSVSREKKESFPLTVTSAQKNPTAFYLCASREDNEQFFGPGTRLTVL.

V gene TRBV6-5 combines with J gene TRBJ1-1; TRBD1 aligns across 8 bases. CDR3 length: 13 residues. J lost 7 bases, V lost 7 bases, and 8 bases had no gene match. The germline CDR1 and CDR2 sequences are MNHEY and SVGAGI. Here the CDR3 reads CASTLTGTGEAFF. DNA for the CDR3: TGTGCCAGCACCCTAACCGGGACAGGTGAAGCTTTCTTT.

The CDR3 nucleotides read TGTGCCAGCAGCACCTCCGGGACAGGACAACAAGAGACCCAGTACTTC. Amino acids: CASSTSGTGQQETQYF. The chain uses TRBV7-9 and TRBJ2-5, with 8 bases matching TRBD1. Germline V gene lookup returns CDR1 SEHNR and CDR2 FQNEAQ (reference sequence). The V segment lost 5 bases and the J segment 2 bases; nucleotides outside the gene matches: 10. This CDR3 contains 16 residues.

This clone occurred once. In the same sample, other DNA sequences code for this CDR3. As DNA, the CDR3 is TGCGCCAGCAGCTTACAGGGATACACTGAAGCTTTCTTT. Amino acids: CASSLQGYTEAFF. The gene calls are TRBV5-1 and TRBJ1-1, with TRBD1 as a possible D gene (6 bases). Trimming pared 2 bases from V and 3 bases from J, leaving 8 bases between. Germline CDR1 is SGHRS and CDR2 is YFSETQ. CDR3 length: 13 amino acids.

This clone was detected only a few times. CDR3 loop: CASRSGTDYGYTF. Here the CDR3 DNA reads TGTGCCAGCAGGTCCGGGACAGATTATGGCTACACCTTC. The chain combines TRBV28 with TRBJ1-2; 7 nucleotides align to TRBD1. Germline V lookup: CDR1 MDHEN, CDR2 SYDVKM. There are 13 residues in the CDR3. V lost 6 bases to trimming and J lost 5 bases; unmatched junction nucleotides: 6.